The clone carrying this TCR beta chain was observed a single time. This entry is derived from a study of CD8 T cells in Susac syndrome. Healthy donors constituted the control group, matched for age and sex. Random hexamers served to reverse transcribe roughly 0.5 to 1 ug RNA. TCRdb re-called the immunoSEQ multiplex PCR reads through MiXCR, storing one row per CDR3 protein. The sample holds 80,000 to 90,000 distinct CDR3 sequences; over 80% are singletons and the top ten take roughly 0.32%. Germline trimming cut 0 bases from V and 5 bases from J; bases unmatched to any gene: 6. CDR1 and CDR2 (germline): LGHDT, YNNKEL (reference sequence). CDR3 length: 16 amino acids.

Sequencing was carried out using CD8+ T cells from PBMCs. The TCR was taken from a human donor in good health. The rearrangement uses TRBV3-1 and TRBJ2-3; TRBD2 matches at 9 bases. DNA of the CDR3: TGTGCCAGCAGCCAAGAATGGAGCGGGGGGATAGATACGCAGTATTTT. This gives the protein CASSQEWSGGIDTQYF.